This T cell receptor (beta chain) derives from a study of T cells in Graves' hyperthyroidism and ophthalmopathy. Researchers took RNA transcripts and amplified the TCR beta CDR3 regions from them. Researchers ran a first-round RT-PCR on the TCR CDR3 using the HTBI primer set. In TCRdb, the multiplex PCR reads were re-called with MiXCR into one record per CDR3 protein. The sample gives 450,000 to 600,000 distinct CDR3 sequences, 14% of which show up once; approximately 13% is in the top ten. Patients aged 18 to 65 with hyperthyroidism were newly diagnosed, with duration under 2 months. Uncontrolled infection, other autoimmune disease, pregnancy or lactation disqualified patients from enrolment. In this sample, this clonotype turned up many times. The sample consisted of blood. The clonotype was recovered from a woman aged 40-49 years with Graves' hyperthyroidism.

The CDR3 spells CSARTSRFTDTQYF. In DNA form, the CDR3 reads TGCAGTGCTAGGACTAGCAGATTCACAGATACGCAGTATTTT. The gene calls are TRBV20-1 and TRBJ2-3; TRBD2 matches at 7 bases. The V gene's germline CDR1 is DFQATT and CDR2 SNEGSKA (reference sequence). Losses at the gene ends were 3 bases for V and 2 bases for J; bases not matched to a gene: 5. The CDR3 sequence is 14 residues long.